The 15 T cell receptor beta chains given below trace back to one sample, sequenced in a study of OX40 agonist ivuxolimab in advanced cancers. This table comes from immunoSEQ multiplex PCR, and its TCRdb copy is limited to in-frame clones, with some not included. The sample includes 98,000 or so clones, 85% to 90% of them seen just once. The sample consisted of CD4+ or CD8+ T cells sorted from blood, taken in a trial of the OX40 agonist ivuxolimab. All receptors come from an adult with an advanced solid tumor such as melanoma, head and neck, liver or kidney cancer.

The rearrangement uses TRBV25-1 and TRBJ1-1; no reliable D call. Germline CDR1 MGHDK, CDR2 SYGVNS. This CDR3 contains 13 residues. Between the trimmed V and J ends, which lost 4 bases and 0 bases, there was a span of 6 bases. CDR3 DNA sequence: TGTGCCAGCAGTGTAATTTTGAACACTGAAGCTTTCTTT. This translates into CASSVILNTEAFF.

The chain employs TRBV4-3 and TRBJ1-6; D unresolved. The V end was cut by 2 bases, the J end by 14 bases, with 13 bases between. Germline loops: CDR1 LGHNA, CDR2 YSLEER. CDR3 length equals 13 residues. The CDR3 DNA sequence: TGCGCCAGCAGCCAAACCTCGGGTGGGACCCTCCACTTT. Translating it yields CASSQTSGGTLHF.

The rearrangement links TRBV19 to TRBJ1-3; 10 nucleotides agree with TRBD1. J gave up 8 bases and V 6 bases, and 7 bases lay outside the gene matches. Germline values: CDR1 LNHDA, CDR2 SQIVND (reference sequence). The CDR3 length is 14 residues. DNA for the CDR3: TGTGCCAGTAGCGCCGGGACAGGGGTATACACCATATATTTT. It codes for CASSAGTGVYTIYF.

The chain is built from TRBV5-1 and TRBJ2-5, with D perhaps assigned TRBD1 or TRBD2 (5 bases each). Looked up from germline, CDR1 is SGHRS and CDR2 is YFSETQ. CDR3 size: 14 residues. V lost 3 bases to trimming and J lost 4 bases, with 13 bases between them. CDR3 region: CASSSRGEGETQYF. The CDR3 nucleotides read TGCGCCAGCAGCTCCCGGGGCGAGGGAGAGACCCAGTACTTC.

The V gene is TRBV11-1, the J gene TRBJ2-2; D is possibly TRBD1 (6 bases). Germline V gives CDR1 SGHAT, CDR2 FQDESV (reference sequence). This CDR3 has 17 amino acids. V was trimmed by 2 bases and J by 2 bases, leaving 15 bases between them. CDR3 residues: CASSLTLPGANTGELFF. The CDR3 DNA is TGTGCCAGCAGCTTAACCCTGCCAGGGGCTAACACCGGGGAGCTGTTTTTT. Combining the CDR3 with reference TRBV11-1 and TRBJ2-2 gives the whole variable domain EAEVAQSPRYKITEKSQAVAFWCDPISGHATLYWYRQILGQGPELLVQFQDESVVDDSQLPKDRFSAERLKGVDSTLKIQPAELGDSAMYLCASSLTLPGANTGELFFGEGSRLTVL.

The gene calls are TRBV7-8 and TRBJ2-5; D is undetermined. Germline lookup yields CDR1 SGHVS and CDR2 FQNEAQ. The V gene lost 2 bases and the J gene lost 4 bases, with 26 bases spanning the gap. CDR3 length: 19 amino acids. As DNA, the CDR3 is TGTGCCAGCAGCTTACGACCTGAGGAGTTGAGTGGATTATCAGAGACCCAGTACTTC. Translated, it gives CASSLRPEELSGLSETQYF.

This clone was seen just once. This rearrangement joins TRBV7-9 to TRBJ1-5; unclear D gene. Looked up from germline, CDR1 is SEHNR and CDR2 is FQNEAQ (reference sequence). The CDR3 runs 12 residues. Between the trimmed V and J ends, which lost 1 base and 6 bases, there was a span of 4 bases. The chain's CDR3 is CASSLGIQPQHF. The CDR3 nucleotides read TGTGCCAGCAGCTTAGGGATTCAGCCCCAGCATTTT.

In this sample, this clone turned up a few times. The chain couples TRBV5-4 to TRBJ2-2; D not certain. Trimming pared 5 bases from V and 4 bases from J, leaving 12 bases between. This CDR3 has 14 residues. Looked up from germline, CDR1 is SGHNT and CDR2 is YYREEE (reference sequence). The DNA for the CDR3 is TGTGCCAGCAGTCGAACGTCGAGCACCGGGGAGCTGTTTTTT. It specifies CASSRTSSTGELFF.

The chain has TRBV29-1 and TRBJ2-1, with 11 bases identical to TRBD2. V lost 7 bases to trimming and J lost 8 bases; unmatched junction nucleotides: 7. From germline, CDR1 is SQVTM and CDR2 ANQGSEA. There are 13 residues in the CDR3. CDR3 in amino acids: CSAKASGRYEQFF. CDR3 sequence (DNA): TGCAGCGCAAAGGCTAGCGGGAGGTATGAGCAGTTCTTC.

The chain joins TRBV28 to TRBJ1-4; tentatively, D is TRBD1 (6 bases). CDR3 length equals 15 residues. V shed 1 base and J shed 5 bases, with 11 bases lying between them. Germline values: CDR1 MDHEN, CDR2 SYDVKM. The DNA of the CDR3 is TGTGCCAGCAGTTTATCGTCCGACAGGAATGAAAAACTGTTTTTT. It translates to CASSLSSDRNEKLFF.

This chain uses TRBV4-1 with TRBJ2-6, with D hard to call. Trimming pared 2 bases from V and 1 base from J, leaving 3 bases between. The CDR3 has 14 amino acids. Germline CDR1 and CDR2: MGHRA and YSYEKL. CDR3 bases: TGCGCCAGCAGCCAATTTTCTGGGGCCAACGTCCTGACTTTC. Its translation is CASSQFSGANVLTF.

The V call is TRBV7-3, the J call TRBJ2-3, with TRBD2 matching 12 bases. Germline V CDR1 and CDR2: SGHTA, FQGTGA. J was trimmed by 0 bases and V by 5 bases; bases with no gene match: 9. This CDR3 has 18 residues. CDR3 sequence (DNA): TGTGCCAGCAGCCCGACATTGACTAGCGGGGGTAGCACAGATACGCAGTATTTT. Protein: CASSPTLTSGGSTDTQYF.

In DNA, the CDR3 is TGTGCCAGCAGCTTAGATGGCGGGGGGCGCCAGCTGTTTTTT. The encoded protein is CASSLDGGGRQLFF. The chain carries TRBV7-2 and TRBJ2-2, with 8 bases matching TRBD2. Per germline, CDR1 SGHTA and CDR2 FQGNSA. The CDR3 runs 14 residues. The ends lost 1 base at V and 12 bases at J; junction bases unmatched: 7.

The V and J genes are TRBV19 and TRBJ2-4, with D hard to call. Germline assignment: CDR1 LNHDA and CDR2 SQIVND (reference sequence). The CDR3 totals 13 residues. Between the trimmed V and J ends, which lost 6 bases and 0 bases, there was a span of 6 bases. For the CDR3, the DNA is TGTGCCAGTAGGGGAAAAGCCAAAAACATTCAGTACTTC. Protein: CASRGKAKNIQYF.

V is TRBV5-1 and J is TRBJ2-7; 12 bases fit TRBD2. CDR1 SGHRS and CDR2 YFSETQ come from the germline V gene. This CDR3 contains 15 residues. V was pared by 4 bases and J by 2 bases, with 4 bases of the junction left unmatched. As DNA, the CDR3 is TGCGCCAGCAGCCTCCGACTAGCGGGGGCCTACGAGCAGTACTTC. It specifies CASSLRLAGAYEQYF.